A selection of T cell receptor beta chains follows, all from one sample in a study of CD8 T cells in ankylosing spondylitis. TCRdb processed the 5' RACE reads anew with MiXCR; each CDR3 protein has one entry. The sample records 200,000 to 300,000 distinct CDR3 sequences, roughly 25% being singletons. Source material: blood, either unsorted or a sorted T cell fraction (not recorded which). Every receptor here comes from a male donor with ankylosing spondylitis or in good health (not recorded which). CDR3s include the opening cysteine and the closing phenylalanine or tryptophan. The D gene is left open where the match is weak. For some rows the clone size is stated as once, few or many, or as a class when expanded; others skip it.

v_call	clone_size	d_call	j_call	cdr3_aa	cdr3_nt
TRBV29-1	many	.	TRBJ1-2	CSVEDFRGGGYTF	TGCAGCGTTGAAGATTTCAGGGGTGGTGGCTACACCTTC
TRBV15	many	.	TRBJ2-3	CATSRLGPLSGDTQYF	TGTGCCACCAGCAGGCTTGGCCCCCTTTCCGGAGATACGCAGTATTTT
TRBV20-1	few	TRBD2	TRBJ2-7	CSAKRGRLLAGSHEQYF	TGCAGTGCTAAAAGAGGTCGGCTCCTAGCGGGGTCTCACGAGCAGTACTTC
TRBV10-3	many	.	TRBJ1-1	CATTLNIGVYTEAFF	TGTGCCACCACTCTCAACATCGGGGTTTACACTGAAGCTTTCTTT
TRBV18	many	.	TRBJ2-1	CASSPPNPGGNEQFF	TGTGCCAGCTCACCACCGAATCCGGGTGGCAATGAGCAGTTCTTC
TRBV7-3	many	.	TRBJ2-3	CASSLVPGYQYF	TGTGCCAGCAGCTTAGTTCCCGGGTATCAGTATTTT
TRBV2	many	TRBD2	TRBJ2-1	CASSPGLAGGPQQFF	TGTGCCAGCAGTCCGGGACTAGCGGGGGGGCCTCAGCAGTTCTTC
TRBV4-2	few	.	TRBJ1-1	CASSQEWDGEAFF	TGTGCCAGCAGCCAAGAATGGGACGGTGAAGCTTTCTTT
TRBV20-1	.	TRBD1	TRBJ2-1	CSASRSGGNEQFF	TGCAGTGCTAGTCGGTCAGGGGGCAATGAGCAGTTCTTC
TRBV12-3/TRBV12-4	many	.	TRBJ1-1	CASTDSYTEAFF	TGTGCCAGCACAGACAGCTACACTGAAGCTTTCTTT
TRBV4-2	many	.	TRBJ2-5	CASSQGLTSGLGKPEYQETQYF	TGTGCCAGCAGCCAAGGTTTAACTTCTGGCTTGGGCAAACCCGAGTACCAAGAGACCCAGTACTTC
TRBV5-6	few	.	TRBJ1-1	CASSLYQRVNTEAFF	TGTGCCAGCAGCTTGTATCAGAGGGTGAACACTGAAGCTTTCTTT
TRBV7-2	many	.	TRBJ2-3	CASSPYRGDTQYF	TGTGCCAGCAGCCCATATAGGGGGGATACGCAGTATTTT
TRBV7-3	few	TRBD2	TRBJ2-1	CASSPPASGYNEQFF	TGTGCCAGCAGCCCCCCGGCTAGCGGCTACAATGAGCAGTTCTTC
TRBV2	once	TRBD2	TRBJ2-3	CASSEAGGAADTQYF	TGTGCCAGCAGTGAAGCCGGGGGGGCCGCAGATACGCAGTATTTT
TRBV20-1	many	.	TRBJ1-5	CSARGSTGNQPQHF	TGCAGTGCTAGAGGTTCGACAGGCAATCAGCCCCAGCATTTT
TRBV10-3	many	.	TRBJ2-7	CAISELTEQYF	TGTGCCATCAGTGAGTTAACCGAGCAGTACTTC
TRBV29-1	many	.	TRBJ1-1	CSVGGQPNTEAFF	TGCAGCGTTGGAGGACAGCCGAACACTGAAGCTTTCTTT
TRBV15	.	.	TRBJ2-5	CATSKQQETQYF	TGTGCCACCAGCAAACAACAAGAGACCCAGTACTTC
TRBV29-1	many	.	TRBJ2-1	CSSDVRGNEQFF	TGCAGCTCCGATGTAAGGGGCAATGAGCAGTTCTTC
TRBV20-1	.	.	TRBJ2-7	CSASIPLQQYF	TGCAGTGCTAGCATCCCCCTCCAGCAGTACTTC
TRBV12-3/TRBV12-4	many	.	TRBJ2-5	CASSFSVGTQYF	TGTGCCAGCAGTTTCTCCGTGGGTACCCAGTACTTC
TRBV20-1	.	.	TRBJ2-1	CSARRGGRDNEQFF	TGCAGTGCACGCAGGGGGGGCCGGGACAATGAGCAGTTCTTC
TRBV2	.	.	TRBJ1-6	CASARQSSYNSPLHF	TGTGCCAGCGCCCGACAGAGCTCCTATAATTCACCCCTCCACTTT
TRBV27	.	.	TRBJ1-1	CTSSLDVNTEAFF	TGCACCAGCAGTTTAGACGTGAACACTGAAGCTTTCTTT
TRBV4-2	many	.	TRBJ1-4	CASSRRVVTNEKLFF	TGTGCCAGCAGCCGCAGGGTGGTAACTAATGAAAAACTGTTTTTT
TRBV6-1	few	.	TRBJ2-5	CASSKQGLGTQYF	TGTGCCAGCAGCAAACAGGGTTTAGGGACCCAGTACTTC
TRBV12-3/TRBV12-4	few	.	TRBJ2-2	CASTRTANTGELFF	TGTGCCAGCACCCGGACGGCGAACACCGGGGAGCTGTTTTTT
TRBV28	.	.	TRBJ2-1	CASTGGGGNYNEQFF	TGTGCCAGCACCGGGGGCGGGGGTAACTACAATGAGCAGTTCTTC
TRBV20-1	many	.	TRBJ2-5	CSAEAGGVGETQYF	TGCAGTGCCGAAGCAGGGGGGGTTGGGGAGACCCAGTACTTC
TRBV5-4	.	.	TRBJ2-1	CASTMDRHNEQFF	TGTGCCAGCACTATGGACAGACACAATGAGCAGTTCTTC
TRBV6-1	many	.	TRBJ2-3	CASTSSGSTDTQYF	TGTGCCAGCACCTCCTCCGGTTCCACAGATACGCAGTATTTT
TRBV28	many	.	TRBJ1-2	CASSRTNYGYTF	TGTGCCAGCAGTCGGACAAACTATGGCTACACCTTC
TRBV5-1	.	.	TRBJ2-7	CASSTDGGEQYF	TGCGCCAGCAGTACAGATGGCGGCGAGCAGTACTTC
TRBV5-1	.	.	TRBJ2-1	CASSRGIGFDEQFF	TGCGCCAGCAGCCGAGGGATAGGGTTCGATGAGCAGTTCTTC
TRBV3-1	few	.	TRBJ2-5	CASSQVLGGGKETQYF	TGTGCCAGCAGCCAAGTATTAGGGGGGGGTAAGGAGACCCAGTACTTC
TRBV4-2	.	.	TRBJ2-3	CASTERWAGATSTDTQYF	TGTGCCAGCACAGAAAGGTGGGCGGGGGCCACTAGCACAGATACGCAGTATTTT
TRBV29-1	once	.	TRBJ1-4	CSVEEVARGEKLFF	TGCAGCGTTGAAGAAGTGGCGCGGGGTGAAAAACTGTTTTTT
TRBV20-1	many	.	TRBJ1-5	CSARDNSNQPQHF	TGCAGTGCGAGGGACAATAGCAATCAGCCCCAGCATTTT